Reported below is one T cell receptor beta chain. Germline V CDR1 and CDR2: SGDLS, YYNGEE. V was pared by 2 bases and J by 4 bases, with 6 bases of the junction left unmatched. There are 15 residues in the CDR3. Per the study methods: For nucleated cells, counts were estimated from reference gene primer amplification. The data were produced by immunoSEQ multiplex PCR, yet TCRdb's version contains in-frame clones alone and is incomplete. The V and J calls and clone size are taken from that table; D and trimming were inferred from the DNA. The sample yields more than 150,000 clones, more than 85% seen once. The data derive from a study of blood T cell repertoires in COVID-19. The wider study: Samples of COVID-19 (acute and convalescent) were obtained from the United States, Italy and Spain. T cells, B-cell-depleted T cells, or PBMCs supplied cDNA or gDNA.

The V call is TRBV9, the J call TRBJ1-2; 9 nucleotides match TRBD1. The sequencing input was peripheral blood. The clonotype comes from a man younger than 30 with acute or convalescent COVID-19. The CDR3 reads CASSVGTGNFYGYTF. CDR3 bases: TGTGCCAGCAGCGTTGGGACAGGGAACTTCTATGGCTACACCTTC.